This TCR beta chain came from a study of cytomegalovirus exposure and HLA in healthy donors. Study-level points and caveats: Productive rates of about 87% or about 30% were seen for most TCR beta V segments in an earlier analysis.

Concerning this clone itself: Its antigen is not identified.

PCR amplification relied on 60 Vbeta primers (plus 13 Jbeta primers). Sequencing was performed with immunoSEQ multiplex PCR; in TCRdb, only in-frame clones are kept and a portion is missing. The repertoire holds roughly 150,000 clones, with nearly 80% as singletons. The germline V gene has CDR1 SGHTA and CDR2 FQGTGA. With 1 base removed from V and 8 bases from J, the gap between germline ends came to 22 bases. The CDR3 extends over 17 amino acids. The donors (healthy individuals) were bone marrow donors. This chain joins TRBV7-3 and TRBJ2-3; the D gene is possibly TRBD2 (6 bases). The receptor comes from a woman aged 40 to 50 in good health and CMV-seronegative. The sequencing input was PBMCs. The CDR3 DNA follows: TGTGCCAGCAGCTTAAGCCCCCCCTTTAGCGGTAGTGGTACGCAGTATTTT. Translation gives CASSLSPPFSGSGTQYF. The full variable domain, with the rest looked up from reference TRBV7-3 and TRBJ2-3, is GAGVSQTPSNKVTEKGKYVELRCDPISGHTALYWYRQSLGQGPEFLIYFQGTGAADDSGLPNDRFFAVRPEGSVSTLKIQRTERGDSAVYLCASSLSPPFSGSGTQYFGPGTRLTVL.